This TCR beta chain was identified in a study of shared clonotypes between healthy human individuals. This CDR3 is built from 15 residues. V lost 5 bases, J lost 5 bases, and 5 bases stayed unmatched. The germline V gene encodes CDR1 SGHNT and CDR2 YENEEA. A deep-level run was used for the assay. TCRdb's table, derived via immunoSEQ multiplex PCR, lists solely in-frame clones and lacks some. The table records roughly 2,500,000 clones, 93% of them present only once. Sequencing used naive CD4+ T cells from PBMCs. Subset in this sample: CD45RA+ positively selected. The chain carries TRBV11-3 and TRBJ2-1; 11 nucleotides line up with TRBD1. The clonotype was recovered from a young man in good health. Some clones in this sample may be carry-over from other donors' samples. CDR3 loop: CASSVGQGGDNEQFF. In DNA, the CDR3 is TGTGCCAGCAGCGTGGGACAGGGGGGCGACAATGAGCAGTTCTTC.